A single sample is the source of the 5 T cell receptor beta chains below, sequenced in a study of T cells in Graves' hyperthyroidism and ophthalmopathy. The TCR beta CDR3 regions underwent amplification using RNA transcripts as the source. RT-PCR in the first round (using the HTBI primer set) targeted the TCR CDR3. TCRdb recomputed calls from the multiplex PCR reads with MiXCR, one row per CDR3 protein. The sample has 380,000 or so distinct CDR3 sequences; about 14% are singletons. The sequenced sample consisted of blood. The source is a man younger than 40 with Graves' hyperthyroidism that later progressed to Graves' ophthalmopathy.

The chain carries TRBV4-1 and TRBJ1-1; D unclear. The CDR3 extends over 14 amino acids. Germline assignment: CDR1 MGHRA and CDR2 YSYEKL. Deletions cut 4 bases from V and 6 bases from J, with 15 bases between. The DNA for the CDR3 is TGCGCCAGCAGCCTTGGACTGCCCAACGCTGAAGCTTTCTTT. Protein sequence: CASSLGLPNAEAFF.

To note about this clonotype: The conserved phenylalanine or tryptophan normally closing the CDR3 is absent here, so this likely arose from a read error. The chain recombines TRBV12-3 or TRBV12-4 with TRBJ2-5; D ambiguous. The CDR3 loop spans 13 amino acids. Between the trimmed V and J ends, which lost 5 bases and 1 base, there was a span of 8 bases. The CDR3 protein is CASSPRAQETQYS. The CDR3 DNA reads TGTGCCAGCAGTCCTCGGGCCCAAGAGACCCAGTACTCC.

This clonotype was recorded at least ten times. The chain is built from TRBV4-1 and TRBJ2-7; D unresolved. Germline CDR1 reads MGHRA; CDR2 reads YSYEKL. V was cut by 2 bases and J by 0 bases, with 11 bases left in between. CDR3 length: 15 amino acids. The CDR3 nucleotides read TGCGCCAGCAGCCAAAAGTCTGCCAGCTCCTACGAGCAGTACTTC. Translating it yields CASSQKSASSYEQYF.

The sample holds many counts of this clonotype. The chain has TRBV20-1 and TRBJ2-1; no reliable D call. Trimming removed 1 base at V and 10 bases at J, with 8 bases between. From germline, CDR1 is DFQATT and CDR2 SNEGSKA (reference sequence). This CDR3 is built from 11 residues. The CDR3 coding sequence is TGCAGTGCTAGAGTGACCGGAGAGCAGTTCTTC. Translated: CSARVTGEQFF.

This clonotype has more than one count but fewer than ten. This chain connects TRBV20-1 to TRBJ1-2; D gene ambiguous. This CDR3 region has 11 residues. V was pared by 3 bases and J by 7 bases, with 9 bases between. Germline V CDR1 and CDR2: DFQATT, SNEGSKA (reference sequence). DNA of the CDR3: TGCAGTGCTAGGACACGCGCTGGCTACACCTTC. Its translation: CSARTRAGYTF.